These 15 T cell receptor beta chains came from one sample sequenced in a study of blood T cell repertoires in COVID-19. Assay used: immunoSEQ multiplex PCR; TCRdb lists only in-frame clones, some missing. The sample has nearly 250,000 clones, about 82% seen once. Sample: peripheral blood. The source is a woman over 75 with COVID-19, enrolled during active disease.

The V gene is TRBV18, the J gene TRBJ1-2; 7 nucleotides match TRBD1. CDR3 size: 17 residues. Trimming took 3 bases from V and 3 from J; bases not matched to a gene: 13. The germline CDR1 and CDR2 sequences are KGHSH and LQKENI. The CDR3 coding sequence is TGTGCCAGCTCACCCGAAGTTCAGGGGGGCTACGACTATGGCTACACCTTC. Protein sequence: CASSPEVQGGYDYGYTF. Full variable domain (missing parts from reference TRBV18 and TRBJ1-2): NAGVMQNPRHLVRRRGQEARLRCSPMKGHSHVYWYRQLPEEGLKFMVYLQKENIIDESGMPKERFSAEFPKEGPSILRIQQVVRGDSAAYFCASSPEVQGGYDYGYTFGSGTRLTVV.

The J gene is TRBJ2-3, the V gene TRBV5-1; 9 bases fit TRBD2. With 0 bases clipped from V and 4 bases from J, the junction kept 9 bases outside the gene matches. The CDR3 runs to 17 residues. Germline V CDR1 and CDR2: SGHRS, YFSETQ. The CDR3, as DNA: TGCGCCAGCAGCTTGGGGGGGTCTAGCGGGGTCGCAGATACGCAGTATTTT. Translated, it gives CASSLGGSSGVADTQYF.

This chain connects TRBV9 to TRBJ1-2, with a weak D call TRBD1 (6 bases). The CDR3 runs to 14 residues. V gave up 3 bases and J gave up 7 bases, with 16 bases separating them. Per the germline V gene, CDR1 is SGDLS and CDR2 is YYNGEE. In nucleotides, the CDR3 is TGTGCCAGCAGCGCTACGGTACAGGGAGTTGGCTACACCTTC. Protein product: CASSATVQGVGYTF.

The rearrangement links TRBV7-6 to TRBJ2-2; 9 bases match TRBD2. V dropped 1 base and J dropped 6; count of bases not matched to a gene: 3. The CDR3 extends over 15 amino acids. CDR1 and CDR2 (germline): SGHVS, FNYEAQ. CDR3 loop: CASSLVPSGAGELFF. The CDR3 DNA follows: TGTGCCAGCAGCTTAGTTCCTAGCGGGGCCGGGGAGCTGTTTTTT.

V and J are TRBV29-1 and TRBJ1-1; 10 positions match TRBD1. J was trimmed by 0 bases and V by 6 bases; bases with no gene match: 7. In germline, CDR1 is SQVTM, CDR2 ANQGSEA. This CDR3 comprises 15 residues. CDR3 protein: CSVVPGQGLNTEAFF. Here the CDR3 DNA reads TGCAGCGTAGTTCCGGGACAGGGGTTGAACACTGAAGCTTTCTTT.

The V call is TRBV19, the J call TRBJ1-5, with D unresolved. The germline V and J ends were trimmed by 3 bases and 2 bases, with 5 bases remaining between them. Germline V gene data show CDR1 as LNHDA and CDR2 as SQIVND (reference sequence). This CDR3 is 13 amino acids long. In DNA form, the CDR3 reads TGTGCCAGTAGTATCTCCCGCAATCAGCCCCAGCATTTT. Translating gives CASSISRNQPQHF.

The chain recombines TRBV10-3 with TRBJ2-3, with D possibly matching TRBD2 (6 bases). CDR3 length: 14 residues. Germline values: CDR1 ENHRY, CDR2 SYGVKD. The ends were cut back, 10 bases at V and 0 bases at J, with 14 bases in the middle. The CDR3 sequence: CANKEGPSTDTQYF. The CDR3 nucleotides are TGTGCCAACAAGGAGGGGCCGAGCACAGATACGCAGTATTTT.

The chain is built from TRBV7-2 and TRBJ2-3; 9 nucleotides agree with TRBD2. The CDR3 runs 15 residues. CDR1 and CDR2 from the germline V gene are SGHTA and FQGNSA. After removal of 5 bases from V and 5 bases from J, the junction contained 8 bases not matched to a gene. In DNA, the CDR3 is TGTGCCAGCAGCCTGCGGGGGGGCTCTGGAGATACGCAGTATTTT. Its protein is CASSLRGGSGDTQYF.

CDR3 bases: TGCGCCAGCAGCTTGGGGGGGCGCGGCACAGATACGCAGTATTTT. Protein sequence: CASSLGGRGTDTQYF. The chain recombines TRBV5-1 with TRBJ2-3, with D possibly being TRBD1 (6 bases). Germline CDR1 is SGHRS and CDR2 is YFSETQ. Trimming took off 0 bases at V and 1 base at J, with 9 bases between the two ends. This CDR3 contains 15 residues. Combining the CDR3 with reference TRBV5-1 and TRBJ2-3 gives the whole variable domain KAGVTQTPRYLIKTRGQQVTLSCSPISGHRSVSWYQQTPGQGLQFLFEYFSETQRNKGNFPGRFSGRQFSNSRSEMNVSTLELGDSALYLCASSLGGRGTDTQYFGPGTRLTVL.

The CDR3 region has the DNA TGTGCCAGCAGTGATCCGGGACTAGGAAGAGAGACCCAGTACTTC. It is translated as CASSDPGLGRETQYF. The chain links TRBV2 to TRBJ2-5; 8 nucleotides match TRBD2. This CDR3 is 15 amino acids long. The V gene end was trimmed by 3 bases and the J gene end by 4 bases; junction bases not matched to a gene: 7. The germline gives CDR1 SNHLY, CDR2 FYNNEI.

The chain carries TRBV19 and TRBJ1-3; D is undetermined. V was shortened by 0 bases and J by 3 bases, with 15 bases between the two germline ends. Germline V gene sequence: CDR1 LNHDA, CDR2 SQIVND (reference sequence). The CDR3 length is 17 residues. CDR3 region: CASSIDLRSLGGNTIYF. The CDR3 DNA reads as TGTGCCAGTAGTATAGATCTTCGCTCTCTAGGTGGAAACACCATATATTTT. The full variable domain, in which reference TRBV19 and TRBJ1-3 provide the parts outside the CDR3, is DGGITQSPKYLFRKEGQNVTLSCEQNLNHDAMYWYRQDPGQGLRLIYYSQIVNDFQKGDIAEGYSVSREKKESFPLTVTSAQKNPTAFYLCASSIDLRSLGGNTIYFGEGSWLTVV.

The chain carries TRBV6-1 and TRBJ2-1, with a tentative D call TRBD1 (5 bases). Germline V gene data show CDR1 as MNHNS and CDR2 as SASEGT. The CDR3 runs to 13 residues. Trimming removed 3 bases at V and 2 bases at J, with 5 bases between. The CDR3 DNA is TGTGCCAGCAGTGACAGGGCCTACAATGAGCAGTTCTTC. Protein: CASSDRAYNEQFF.

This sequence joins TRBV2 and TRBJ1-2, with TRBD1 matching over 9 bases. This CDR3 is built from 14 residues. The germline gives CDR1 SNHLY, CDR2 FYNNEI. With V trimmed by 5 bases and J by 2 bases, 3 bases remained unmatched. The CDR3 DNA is TGTGCCAGCAGTACACAGGGGGCAAACTATGGCTACACCTTC. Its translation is CASSTQGANYGYTF.

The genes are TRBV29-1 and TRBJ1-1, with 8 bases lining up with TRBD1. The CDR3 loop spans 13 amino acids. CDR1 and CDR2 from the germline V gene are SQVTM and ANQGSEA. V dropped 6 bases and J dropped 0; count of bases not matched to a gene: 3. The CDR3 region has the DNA TGCAGCGTCCGGGGACAGGTGAACACTGAAGCTTTCTTT. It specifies CSVRGQVNTEAFF.

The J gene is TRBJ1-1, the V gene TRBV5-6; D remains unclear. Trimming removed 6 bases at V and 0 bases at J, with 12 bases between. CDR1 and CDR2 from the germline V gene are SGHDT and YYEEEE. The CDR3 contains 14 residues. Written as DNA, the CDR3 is TGTGCCAGCAACACCTTAACAATGAACACTGAAGCTTTCTTT. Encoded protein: CASNTLTMNTEAFF.